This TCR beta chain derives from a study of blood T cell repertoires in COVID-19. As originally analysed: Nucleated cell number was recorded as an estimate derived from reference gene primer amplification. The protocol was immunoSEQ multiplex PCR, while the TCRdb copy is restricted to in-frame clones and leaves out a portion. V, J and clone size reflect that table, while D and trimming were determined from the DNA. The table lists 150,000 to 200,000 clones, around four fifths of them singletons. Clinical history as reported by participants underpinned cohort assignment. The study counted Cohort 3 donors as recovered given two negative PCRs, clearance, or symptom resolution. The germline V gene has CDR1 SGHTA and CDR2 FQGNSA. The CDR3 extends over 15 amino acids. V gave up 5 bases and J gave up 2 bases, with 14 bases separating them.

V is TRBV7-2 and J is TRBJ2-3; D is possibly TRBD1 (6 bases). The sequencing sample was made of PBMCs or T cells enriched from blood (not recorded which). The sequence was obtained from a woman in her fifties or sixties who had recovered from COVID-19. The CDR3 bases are TGTGCCAGCAGCCGTCCCGGGACACCCACAGATACGCAGTATTTT. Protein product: CASSRPGTPTDTQYF.